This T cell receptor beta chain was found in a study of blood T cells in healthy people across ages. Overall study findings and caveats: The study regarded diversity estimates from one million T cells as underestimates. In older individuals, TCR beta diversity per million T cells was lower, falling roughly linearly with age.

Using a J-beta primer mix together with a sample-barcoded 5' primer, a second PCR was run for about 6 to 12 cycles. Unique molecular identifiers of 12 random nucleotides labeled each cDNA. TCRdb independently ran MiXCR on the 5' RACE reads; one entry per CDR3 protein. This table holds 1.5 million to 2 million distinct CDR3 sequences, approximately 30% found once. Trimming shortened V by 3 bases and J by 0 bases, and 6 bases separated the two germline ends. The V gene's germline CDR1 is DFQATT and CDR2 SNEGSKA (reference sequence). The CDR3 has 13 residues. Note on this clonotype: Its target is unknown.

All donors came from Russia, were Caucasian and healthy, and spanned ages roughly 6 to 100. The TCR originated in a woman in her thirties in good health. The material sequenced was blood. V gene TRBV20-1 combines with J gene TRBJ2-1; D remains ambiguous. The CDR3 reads CSASRASYNEQFF. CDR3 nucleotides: TGCAGTGCTAGTAGGGCCTCCTACAATGAGCAGTTCTTC.